This T cell receptor beta chain emerged from a study of blood T cell repertoires in COVID-19. Study at large: The samples span acute and convalescent COVID-19 from the United States, Italy and Spain.

Clones were sequenced by immunoSEQ multiplex PCR, and TCRdb holds only the in-frame ones, with some missing. The data contain roughly 220,000 clones, approximately 80% of them seen just once; the ten biggest clones take up nearly 20%. Germline trimming cut 7 bases from V and 3 bases from J; bases unmatched to any gene: 21. This CDR3 is 19 amino acids long. This receptor was identified in a man aged 25-40 years with active or convalescent COVID-19. The specimen sequenced was peripheral blood. The rearrangement uses TRBV23-1 and TRBJ2-1; 7 bases agree with TRBD1. TRBV23-1 carries the ORF label, with uncertain function. DNA for the CDR3: TGCGCCAGCACTGCTACAGGGGACAACAAGGATCCGATCTACAATGAGCAGTTCTTC. This codes for CASTATGDNKDPIYNEQFF.